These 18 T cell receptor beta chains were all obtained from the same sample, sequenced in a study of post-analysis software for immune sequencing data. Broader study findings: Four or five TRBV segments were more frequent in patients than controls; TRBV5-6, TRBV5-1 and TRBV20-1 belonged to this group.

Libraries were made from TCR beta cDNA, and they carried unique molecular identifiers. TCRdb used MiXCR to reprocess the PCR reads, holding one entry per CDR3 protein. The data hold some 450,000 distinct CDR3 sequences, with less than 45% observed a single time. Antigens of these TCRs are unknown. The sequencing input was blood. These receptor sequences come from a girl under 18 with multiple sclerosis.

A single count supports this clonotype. The CDR3 coding sequence is TGTGCCAGCAGCAAACGGGCTAGCGGGTTGAGTACAGATACGCAGTATTTT. Translation gives CASSKRASGLSTDTQYF. The chain carries TRBV21-1 and TRBJ2-3; the table's D call of TRBD2 was not tested on the DNA. TRBV21-1 is a recognized pseudogene. This CDR3 contains 17 residues.

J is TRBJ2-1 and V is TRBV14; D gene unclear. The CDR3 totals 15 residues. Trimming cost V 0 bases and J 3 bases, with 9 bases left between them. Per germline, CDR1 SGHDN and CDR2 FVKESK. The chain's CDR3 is CASSQEFSLYNEQFF. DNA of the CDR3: TGTGCCAGCAGCCAAGAGTTTTCGCTCTACAATGAGCAGTTCTTC.

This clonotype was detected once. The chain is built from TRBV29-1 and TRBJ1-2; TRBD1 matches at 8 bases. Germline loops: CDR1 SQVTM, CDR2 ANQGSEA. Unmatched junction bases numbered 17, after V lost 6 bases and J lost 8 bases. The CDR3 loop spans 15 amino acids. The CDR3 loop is CSVTPGTGDREGYTF. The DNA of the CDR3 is TGCAGCGTGACCCCCGGGACAGGCGATAGGGAGGGCTACACCTTC.

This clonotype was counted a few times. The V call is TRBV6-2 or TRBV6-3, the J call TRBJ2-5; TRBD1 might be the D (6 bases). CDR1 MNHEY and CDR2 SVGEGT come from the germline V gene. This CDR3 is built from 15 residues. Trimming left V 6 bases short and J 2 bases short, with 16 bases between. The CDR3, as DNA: TGTGCCAGCAGAGACGATACAGGGACACAAGAGACCCAGTACTTC. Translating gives CASRDDTGTQETQYF.

The CDR3 DNA reads TGTGCCAGCAGCCGAGAAGCGGGAGATAACTACAATGAGCAGTTCTTC. This codes for CASSREAGDNYNEQFF. This chain uses TRBV4-2 with TRBJ2-1, with 8 bases matching TRBD2. V dropped 4 bases and J dropped 3; count of bases not matched to a gene: 8. CDR3 length: 16 amino acids. CDR1 and CDR2 from the germline V gene are LGHNA and YNFKEQ.

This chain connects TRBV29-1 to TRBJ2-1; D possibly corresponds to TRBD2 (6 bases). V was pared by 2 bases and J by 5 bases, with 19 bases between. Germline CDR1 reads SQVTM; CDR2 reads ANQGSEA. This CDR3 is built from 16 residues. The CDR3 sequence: CSVEFWSNRGNNEQFF. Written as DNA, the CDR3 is TGCAGCGTTGAATTTTGGAGTAATCGGGGGAACAATGAGCAGTTCTTC.

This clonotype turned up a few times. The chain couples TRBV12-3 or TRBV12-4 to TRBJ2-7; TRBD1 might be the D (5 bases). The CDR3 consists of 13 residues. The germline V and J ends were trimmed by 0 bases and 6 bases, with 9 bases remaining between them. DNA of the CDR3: TGTGCCAGCAGTTTAGCGCAGGGCACCGAGCAGTACTTC. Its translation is CASSLAQGTEQYF.

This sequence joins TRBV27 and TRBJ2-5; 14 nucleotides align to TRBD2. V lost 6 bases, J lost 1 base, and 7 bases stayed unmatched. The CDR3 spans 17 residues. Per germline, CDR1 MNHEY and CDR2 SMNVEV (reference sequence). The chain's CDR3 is CASSGGLAGGLQETQYF. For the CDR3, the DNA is TGTGCCAGCAGCGGTGGACTAGCGGGGGGCCTCCAAGAGACCCAGTACTTC.

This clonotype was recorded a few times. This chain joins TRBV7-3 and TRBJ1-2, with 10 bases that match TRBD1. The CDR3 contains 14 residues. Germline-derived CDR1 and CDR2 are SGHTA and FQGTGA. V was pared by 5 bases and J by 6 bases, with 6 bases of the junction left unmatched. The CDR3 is CASSPGTGEDGYTF. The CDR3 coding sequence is TGTGCCAGCAGCCCCGGGACAGGGGAAGATGGCTACACCTTC.

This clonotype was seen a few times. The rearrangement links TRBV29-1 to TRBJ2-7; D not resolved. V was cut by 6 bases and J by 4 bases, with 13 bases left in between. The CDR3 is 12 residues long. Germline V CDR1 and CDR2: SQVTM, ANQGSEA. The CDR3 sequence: CSVLQPPYEQYF. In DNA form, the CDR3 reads TGCAGCGTCCTCCAGCCCCCATACGAGCAGTACTTC.

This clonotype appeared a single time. Written as DNA, the CDR3 is TGTGCCAGCAGTGTCGAAATCTCTGGGGCCAACGTCCTGACTTTC. Translated, it gives CASSVEISGANVLTF. The chain employs TRBV7-9 and TRBJ2-6; D is undetermined. The ends were cut back, 6 bases at V and 0 bases at J, with 9 bases in the middle. The germline V gene encodes CDR1 SEHNR and CDR2 FQNEAQ (reference sequence). This CDR3 has 15 amino acids.

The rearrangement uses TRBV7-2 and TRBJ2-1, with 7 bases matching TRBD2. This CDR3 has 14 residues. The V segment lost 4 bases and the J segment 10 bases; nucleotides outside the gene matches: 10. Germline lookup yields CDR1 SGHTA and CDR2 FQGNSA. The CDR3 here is CASSSAGGWGEQFF. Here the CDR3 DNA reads TGTGCCAGCAGCTCGGCCGGGGGGTGGGGGGAGCAGTTCTTC.

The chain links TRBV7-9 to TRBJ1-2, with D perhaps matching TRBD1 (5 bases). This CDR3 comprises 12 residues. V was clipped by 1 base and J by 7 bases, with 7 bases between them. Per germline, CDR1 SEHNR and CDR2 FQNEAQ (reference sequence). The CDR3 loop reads CASSLERGGYTF. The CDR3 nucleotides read TGTGCCAGCAGCTTAGAAAGGGGTGGCTACACCTTC.

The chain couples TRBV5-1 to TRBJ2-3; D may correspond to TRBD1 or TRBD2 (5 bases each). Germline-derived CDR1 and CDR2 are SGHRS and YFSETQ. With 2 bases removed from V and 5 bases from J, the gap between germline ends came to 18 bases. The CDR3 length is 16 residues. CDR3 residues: CASSLGVGGLRDTQYF. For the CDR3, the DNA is TGCGCCAGCAGCTTAGGGGTTGGCGGGTTAAGAGATACGCAGTATTTT.

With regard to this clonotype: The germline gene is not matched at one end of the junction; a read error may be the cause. This CDR3 is CAVSDPRTGGTDTQYF. As DNA, the CDR3 is TGTGCCGTCAGTGATCCGCGGACAGGGGGGACAGATACGCAGTATTTT. This sequence joins TRBV10-3 and TRBJ2-3, with 10 bases lining up with TRBD1. CDR1 and CDR2 (germline): ENHRY, SYGVKD. CDR3 length equals 16 residues.

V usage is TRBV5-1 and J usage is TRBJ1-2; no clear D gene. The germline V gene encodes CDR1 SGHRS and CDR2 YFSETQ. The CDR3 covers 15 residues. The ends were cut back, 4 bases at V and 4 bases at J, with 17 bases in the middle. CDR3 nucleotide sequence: TGCGCCAGCAGCCTGGAGGATGGTGAGACCTATGGCTACACCTTC. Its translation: CASSLEDGETYGYTF.

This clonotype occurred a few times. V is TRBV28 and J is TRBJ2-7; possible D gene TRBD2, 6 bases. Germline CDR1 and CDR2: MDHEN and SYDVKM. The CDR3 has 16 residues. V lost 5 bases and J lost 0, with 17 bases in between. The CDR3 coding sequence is TGTGCCAGCAGTACCGGCGGGGACCCAAACTCCTACGAGCAGTACTTC. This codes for CASSTGGDPNSYEQYF.

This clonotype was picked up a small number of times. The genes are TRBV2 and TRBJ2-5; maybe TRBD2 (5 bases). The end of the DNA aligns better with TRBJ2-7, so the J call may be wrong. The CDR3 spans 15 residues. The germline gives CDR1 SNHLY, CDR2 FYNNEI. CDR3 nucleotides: TGTGCCAGCAGTGAAGCCAGCGGTTACTCCTACGAGCAGTACTTC. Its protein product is CASSEASGYSYEQYF.